This T cell receptor beta chain was sequenced during a study of early T cells in non-severe SARS-CoV-2 infection. The table lists this clonotype with many counts. V lost 5 bases to trimming and J lost 6 bases, with 14 bases between them. There are 13 residues in the CDR3. CDR1 and CDR2 from the germline V gene are SGHAT and FQNNGV. TCRdb passed the 5' RACE reads through MiXCR, listing each CDR3 protein once. The data hold about 52,000 distinct CDR3 sequences, with approximately 10% observed a single time. The sample comprised whole blood. The source of this sequence is an adult who was a healthcare worker with PCR-confirmed SARS-CoV-2 infection or an uninfected control (not recorded which). The chain carries TRBV11-2 and TRBJ2-7, with D perhaps matching TRBD2 (6 bases). CDR3: CASSIPEGREQYF. CDR3 bases: TGTGCCAGCAGCATACCGGAGGGCCGCGAGCAGTACTTC.